This is a list of T cell receptor beta chains from one sample in a study of T-cell memory formation after mild COVID-19. TCRdb reprocessed the 5' RACE reads via MiXCR and lists one record per CDR3 protein. This repertoire shows about 270,000 distinct CDR3 sequences, 15% found once; its top ten account for 2% to 2.5%. Sequenced: PBMCs or a T cell subset sorted from them (not recorded which). All receptors derive from an adult woman who had mild COVID-19 (a few samples of this study predate the infection). Cell type and time point are not known. The CDR3 runs from the conserved cysteine through the conserved F or W. Each record gives: J gene, clone size, V gene, CDR3 length, D gene, CDR3 protein, CDR3 DNA. A D gene is named only where the DNA matches it firmly. Only some rows state a clone size, as once, few, many or a class for expanded clones.

TRBJ2-1	.	TRBV5-1	14	TRBD2	CASSFSGGTNEQFF	TGCGCCAGCAGCTTCTCGGGGGGAACTAATGAGCAGTTCTTC
TRBJ1-1	few	TRBV20-1	14	.	CSARVGGPDTEAFF	TGCAGTGCTAGAGTTGGGGGGCCCGACACTGAAGCTTTCTTT
TRBJ1-1	many	TRBV3-1	15	TRBD1	CASSQLGTGGTEAFF	TGTGCCAGCAGCCAACTTGGGACAGGGGGCACTGAAGCTTTCTTT
TRBJ1-1	.	TRBV7-3	14	.	CASSGRGGATEAFF	TGTGCCAGCAGCGGCCGGGGGGGGGCAACTGAAGCTTTCTTT
TRBJ2-1	.	TRBV12-3/TRBV12-4	16	TRBD1	CASSYELGQGAREQFF	TGTGCCAGCAGTTACGAGCTGGGACAGGGGGCGAGGGAGCAGTTCTTC
TRBJ2-5	few	TRBV9	16	TRBD2	CASSTLAGNLLETQYF	TGTGCCAGCAGCACATTAGCGGGGAACCTCTTAGAGACCCAGTACTTC
TRBJ2-1	few	TRBV11-3	13	.	CASSLAEGYEQFF	TGTGCCAGCAGCTTAGCCGAGGGATATGAGCAGTTCTTC
TRBJ1-1	few	TRBV4-1	15	.	CASSHKGVENTEAFF	TGCGCCAGCAGCCATAAAGGTGTTGAGAACACTGAAGCTTTCTTT
TRBJ1-2	.	TRBV6-1	14	.	CASSEPTWFYGYTF	TGTGCCAGCAGTGAGCCGACTTGGTTCTATGGCTACACCTTC
TRBJ2-5	.	TRBV7-8	15	TRBD2	CASRRSLAGGETQYF	TGTGCCAGCAGGCGTAGTCTAGCGGGAGGAGAGACCCAGTACTTC
TRBJ2-7	.	TRBV5-1	14	TRBD1	CASSLGDRTYEQYF	TGCGCCAGCAGCTTGGGGGACAGAACCTACGAGCAGTACTTC
TRBJ2-5	.	TRBV14	12	.	CASSQDRWTQYF	TGTGCCAGCAGCCAAGATAGGTGGACCCAGTACTTC
TRBJ1-3	.	TRBV2	15	.	CASSENGLSGNTIYF	TGTGCCAGCAGTGAAAACGGACTGTCTGGAAACACCATATATTTT
TRBJ2-5	many	TRBV5-1	14	TRBD1	CASSLALGQETQYF	TGCGCCAGCAGCTTGGCTTTGGGACAGGAGACCCAGTACTTC
TRBJ2-2	once	TRBV4-2	15	.	CASSPGTLNTGELFF	TGTGCCAGCAGCCCCGGGACACTGAACACCGGGGAGCTGTTTTTT
TRBJ1-5	few	TRBV12-3/TRBV12-4	14	.	CASSFAGGTQPQHF	TGTGCCAGCAGTTTTGCGGGGGGGACACAGCCCCAGCATTTT
TRBJ2-1	.	TRBV4-2	15	TRBD2	CASSHTSGEPNEQFF	TGTGCCAGCAGCCACACTAGCGGGGAGCCCAATGAGCAGTTCTTC
TRBJ2-7	many	TRBV5-6	12	.	CASSLYVSEQYF	TGTGCCAGCAGCTTGTATGTGAGCGAGCAGTACTTC
TRBJ1-4	.	TRBV19	15	.	CASSQTGWDQEKLFF	TGTGCCAGTAGCCAGACAGGTTGGGATCAAGAAAAACTGTTTTTT
TRBJ2-3	.	TRBV7-8	16	.	CASSLGFGTQADTQYF	TGTGCCAGCAGCTTAGGTTTCGGGACCCAGGCGGATACGCAGTATTTT
TRBJ1-2	.	TRBV20-1	13	.	CSAALQVAHGYTF	TGCAGTGCCGCCTTACAGGTCGCGCATGGCTACACCTTC
TRBJ2-7	few	TRBV10-3	13	.	CAISEFGGNEQYF	TGTGCCATCAGTGAGTTCGGTGGAAACGAGCAGTACTTC
TRBJ1-1	few	TRBV7-3	14	.	CASSLRGLATEAFF	TGTGCCAGCAGCTTAAGGGGGCTTGCCACTGAAGCTTTCTTT
TRBJ2-1	.	TRBV5-1	16	TRBD2	CASSLEAGGRYNEQFF	TGCGCCAGCAGCTTGGAGGCGGGGGGGCGGTACAATGAGCAGTTCTTC
TRBJ1-2	once	TRBV7-2	15	.	CASSFPKGRIGGYTF	TGTGCCAGCAGCTTCCCGAAGGGACGCATCGGCGGCTACACCTTC
TRBJ1-3	.	TRBV30	16	.	CAWSVTLLSSGNTIYF	TGTGCCTGGAGTGTGACACTCCTTAGCTCTGGAAACACCATATATTTT
TRBJ1-4	.	TRBV6-1	14	TRBD1	CATAGGGSNEKLFF	TGTGCCACCGCAGGGGGCGGTTCTAATGAAAAACTGTTTTTT
TRBJ1-2	few	TRBV10-3	12	TRBD1	CAISQDRAGYTF	TGTGCCATCAGTCAGGACAGGGCTGGCTACACCTTC
TRBJ2-1	few	TRBV12-3/TRBV12-4	14	TRBD1	CASQDRGSDNEQFF	TGTGCCAGCCAGGACAGGGGGTCGGACAATGAGCAGTTCTTC
TRBJ1-1	.	TRBV9	14	.	CASSVLGWDTEAFF	TGTGCCAGCAGCGTACTAGGTTGGGACACTGAAGCTTTCTTT
TRBJ2-5	.	TRBV15	14	.	CATSRETGQETQYF	TGTGCCACCAGCAGAGAAACTGGACAAGAGACCCAGTACTTC
TRBJ2-2	.	TRBV7-2	13	.	CASSSQGSGELFF	TGTGCCAGCAGCTCCCAGGGGTCCGGGGAGCTGTTTTTT
TRBJ2-1	.	TRBV7-7	13	.	CASSLVGADEQFF	TGTGCCAGCAGCTTAGTGGGTGCCGATGAGCAGTTCTTC
TRBJ1-1	.	TRBV5-1	12	.	CASSSGQSRAFF	TGCGCCAGCAGCTCCGGACAGAGCAGGGCTTTCTTT
TRBJ1-6	.	TRBV7-2	16	.	CASSSGGRGWNSPLHF	TGTGCCAGCAGCTCCGGGGGCAGGGGCTGGAATTCACCCCTCCACTTT
TRBJ2-1	few	TRBV20-1	14	.	CSARAGTPYNEQFF	TGCAGTGCTCGAGCCGGGACACCTTACAATGAGCAGTTCTTC